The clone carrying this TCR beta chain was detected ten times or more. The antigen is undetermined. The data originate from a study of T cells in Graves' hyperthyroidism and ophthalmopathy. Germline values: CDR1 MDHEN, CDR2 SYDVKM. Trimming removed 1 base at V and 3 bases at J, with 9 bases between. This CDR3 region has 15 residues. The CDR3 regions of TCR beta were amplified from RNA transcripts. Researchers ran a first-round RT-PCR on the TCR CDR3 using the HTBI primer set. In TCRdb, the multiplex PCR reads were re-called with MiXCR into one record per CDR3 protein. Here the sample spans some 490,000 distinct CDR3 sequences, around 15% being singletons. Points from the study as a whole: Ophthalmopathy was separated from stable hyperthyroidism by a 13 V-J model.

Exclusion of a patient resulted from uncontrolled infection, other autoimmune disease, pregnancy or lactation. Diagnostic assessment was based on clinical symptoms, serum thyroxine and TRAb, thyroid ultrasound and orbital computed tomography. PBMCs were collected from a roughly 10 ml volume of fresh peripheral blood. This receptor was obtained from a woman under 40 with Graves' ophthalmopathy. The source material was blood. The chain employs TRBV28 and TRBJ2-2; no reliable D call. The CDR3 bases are TGTGCCAGCAGTTTATTTAAGGCCGACACCGGGGAGCTGTTTTTT. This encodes CASSLFKADTGELFF.